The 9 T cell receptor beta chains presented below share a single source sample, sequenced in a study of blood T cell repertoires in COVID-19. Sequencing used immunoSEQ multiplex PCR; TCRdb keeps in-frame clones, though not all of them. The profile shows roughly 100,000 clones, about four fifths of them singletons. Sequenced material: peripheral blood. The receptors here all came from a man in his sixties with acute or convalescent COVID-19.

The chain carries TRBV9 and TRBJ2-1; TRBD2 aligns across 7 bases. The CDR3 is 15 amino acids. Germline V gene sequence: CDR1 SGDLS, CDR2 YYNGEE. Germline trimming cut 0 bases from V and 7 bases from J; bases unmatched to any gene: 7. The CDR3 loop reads CASSVEGRERNEQFF. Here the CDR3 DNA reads TGTGCCAGCAGCGTAGAGGGGCGGGAGAGGAATGAGCAGTTCTTC. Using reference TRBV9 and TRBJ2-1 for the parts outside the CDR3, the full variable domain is DSGVTQTPKHLITATGQRVTLRCSPRSGDLSVYWYQQSLDQGLQFLIQYYNGEERAKGNILERFSAQQFPDLHSELNLSSLELGDSALYFCASSVEGRERNEQFFGPGTRLTVL.

The chain's CDR3 is CASTSAQGAEQYV. The CDR3 DNA follows: TGTGCCAGCACGTCCGCTCAGGGTGCCGAGCAGTACGTC. The rearrangement joins TRBV18 to TRBJ2-7, with a weak D call TRBD1 (5 bases). This CDR3 has 13 residues. Trimming shortened V by 8 bases and J by 6 bases, and 17 bases separated the two germline ends. CDR1 is KGHSH, CDR2 LQKENI, per germline.

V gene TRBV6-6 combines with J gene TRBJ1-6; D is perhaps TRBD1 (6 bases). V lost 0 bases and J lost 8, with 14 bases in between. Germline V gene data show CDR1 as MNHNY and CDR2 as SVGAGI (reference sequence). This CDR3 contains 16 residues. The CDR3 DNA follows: TGTGCCAGCAGTTACTCCGGGGGGGACACTTATTCACCCCTCCACTTT. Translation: CASSYSGGDTYSPLHF.

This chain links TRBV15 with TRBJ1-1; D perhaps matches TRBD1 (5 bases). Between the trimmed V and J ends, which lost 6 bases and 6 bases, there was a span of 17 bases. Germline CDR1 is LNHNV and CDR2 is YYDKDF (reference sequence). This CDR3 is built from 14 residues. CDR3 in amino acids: CATSTDSPGAEAFF. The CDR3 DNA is TGTGCCACCAGTACCGACAGCCCCGGCGCTGAAGCTTTCTTT.

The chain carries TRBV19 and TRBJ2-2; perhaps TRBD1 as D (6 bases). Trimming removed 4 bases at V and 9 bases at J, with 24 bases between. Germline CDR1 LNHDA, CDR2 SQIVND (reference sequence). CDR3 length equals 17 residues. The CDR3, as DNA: TGTGCCAGTAGTAGAGGAGAATTAGGGACAACGCTGAGGGAGCTGTTTTTT. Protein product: CASSRGELGTTLRELFF.

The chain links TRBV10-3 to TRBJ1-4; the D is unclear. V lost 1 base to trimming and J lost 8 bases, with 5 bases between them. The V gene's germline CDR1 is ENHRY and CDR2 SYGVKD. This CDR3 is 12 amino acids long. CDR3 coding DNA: TGTGCCATCAGTGAGTTAAAAGAAAAACTGTTTTTT. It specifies CAISELKEKLFF.

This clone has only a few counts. CDR3 in DNA: TGTGCCAGCTCGCAGGGGACAGGAGTCTCTGGAAACACCATATATTTT. Protein product: CASSQGTGVSGNTIYF. The chain has TRBV18 and TRBJ1-3; 8 positions agree with TRBD1. The V and J ends lost 6 bases and 0 bases, in that order; junction bases with no gene match: 7. This CDR3 region has 16 residues. The V gene's germline CDR1 is KGHSH and CDR2 LQKENI.

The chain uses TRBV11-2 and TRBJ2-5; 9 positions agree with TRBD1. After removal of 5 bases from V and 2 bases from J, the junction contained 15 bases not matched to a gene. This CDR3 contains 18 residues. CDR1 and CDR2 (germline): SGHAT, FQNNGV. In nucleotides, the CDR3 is TGTGCCAGCAGCCCCCTTGGGACAGGGTTAAGTTGGCAAGAGACCCAGTACTTC. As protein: CASSPLGTGLSWQETQYF.

The CDR3 region is CATSAQGSHEQYF. The DNA for the CDR3 is TGTGCCACCAGTGCCCAGGGGAGTCACGAGCAGTACTTC. This chain joins TRBV24-1 and TRBJ2-7; D is perhaps TRBD1 (6 bases). Germline assignment: CDR1 KGHDR and CDR2 SFDVKD. The CDR3 sequence is 13 residues long. Deletions cut 5 bases from V and 5 bases from J, with 12 bases between.